This TCR beta chain was sequenced for a study of blood T cell repertoires in COVID-19. The repertoire was sequenced with immunoSEQ multiplex PCR; TCRdb's copy has only in-frame clones and lacks some. The data hold 180,000 or so clones, with approximately 84% observed a single time. Everyone who took part was roughly 18 to 89 years old, and they came from 24 US areas. Allocation to cohorts depended on clinical history reported by the participants. Two negative PCRs, clearance, or symptom resolution had been documented for recovered Cohort 3 donors. This CDR3 comprises 15 residues. V shed 0 bases and J shed 3 bases, with 6 bases lying between them. The V gene's germline CDR1 is MNHNS and CDR2 SASEGT.

This TCR derives from a man in his forties who had recovered from COVID-19. Source material: PBMCs or T cells enriched from blood (not recorded which). The chain joins TRBV6-1 to TRBJ2-6, with a weak D call TRBD1 (5 bases). The CDR3 DNA follows: TGTGCCAGCAGTGAAGCGCAGGGTGGGGCCAACGTCCTGACTTTC. Protein product: CASSEAQGGANVLTF.